This T cell receptor (beta chain) was profiled in a study of cytotoxic CD8 clonotypes in ibrutinib-treated CLL. Study conclusions and caveats: At progression, clonality fell back toward baseline after rising at ibrutinib response. Public clonotypes were seen rarely and were contracted or stable on treatment.

Trimming removed 4 bases from V and 6 bases from J; junction bases left unmatched: 13. Germline assignment: CDR1 LGHNA and CDR2 YSLEER. The CDR3 is 17 residues long. This clone was seen a handful of times. Its antigen is currently unknown. This table comes from immunoSEQ multiplex PCR, and its TCRdb copy is limited to in-frame clones, with some not included. The sample contains 110,000 to 150,000 clones, 75% to 85% of which appear only once. The chain links TRBV4-3 to TRBJ2-2, with 8 bases matching TRBD2. Sample: PBMCs, taken after 12 months of ibrutinib treatment. The source is a human donor with chronic lymphocytic leukemia. For the CDR3, the DNA is TGCGCCAGCAGCCCACTAGCGATCGGGGGGGCCGCCGGGGAGCTGTTTTTT. This gives the protein CASSPLAIGGAAGELFF.